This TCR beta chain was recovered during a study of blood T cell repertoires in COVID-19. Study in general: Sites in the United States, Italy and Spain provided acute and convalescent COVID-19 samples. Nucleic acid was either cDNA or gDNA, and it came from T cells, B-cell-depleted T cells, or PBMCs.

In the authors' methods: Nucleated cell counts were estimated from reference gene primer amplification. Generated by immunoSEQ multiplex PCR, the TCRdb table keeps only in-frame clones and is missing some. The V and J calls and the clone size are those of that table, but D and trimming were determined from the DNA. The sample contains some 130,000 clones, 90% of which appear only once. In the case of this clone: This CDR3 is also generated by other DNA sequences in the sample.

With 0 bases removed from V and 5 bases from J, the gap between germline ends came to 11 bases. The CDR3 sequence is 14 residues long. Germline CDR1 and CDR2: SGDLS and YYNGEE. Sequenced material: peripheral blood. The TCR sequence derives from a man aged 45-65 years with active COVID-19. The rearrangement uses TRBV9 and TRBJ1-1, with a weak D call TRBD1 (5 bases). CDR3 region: CASSVATGGTEAFF. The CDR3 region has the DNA TGTGCCAGCAGCGTAGCTACCGGGGGGACTGAAGCTTTCTTT.